The 31 T cell receptor beta chains in this list originate from one sample, sequenced in a study of Graves' ophthalmopathy and Graves' hyperthyroidism. RNA transcripts were the template, and TCR beta CDR3 regions were amplified from them. HTBI-primed RT-PCR formed the first round, and a multiplex PCR formed the second. TCRdb itself ran the multiplex PCR reads through MiXCR, one entry per CDR3 protein. The profile covers fewer than 350,000 distinct CDR3 sequences, with roughly 17% appearing a single time and 9% to 15% taken by the ten largest. The specimen was peripheral blood. These receptors were collected from an adult man with Graves' ophthalmopathy.

At least ten counts were recorded for this clonotype. CDR3 DNA: TGTGCCAGTAGCCAAAGACAGGGGGTTGGCTACACCTTC. It encodes CASSQRQGVGYTF. This sequence joins TRBV19 and TRBJ1-2; 9 nucleotides agree with TRBD1. This CDR3 is 13 amino acids long. CDR1 LNHDA and CDR2 SQIVND come from the germline V gene (reference sequence). V shed 6 bases and J 7 bases; nucleotides not matched to a gene: 6.

This clonotype came up many times. The rearrangement joins TRBV19 to TRBJ2-7; TRBD2 aligns across 7 bases. CDR1 and CDR2 from the germline V gene are LNHDA and SQIVND (reference sequence). The CDR3 is 14 amino acids. The V and J ends lost 7 bases and 3 bases, in that order; junction bases with no gene match: 9. This chain's CDR3 is CASTRWGGDYEQYF. The CDR3 nucleotides are TGTGCCAGTACCCGATGGGGGGGTGACTACGAGCAGTACTTC.

The V and J genes are TRBV6-5 and TRBJ1-2; weak D call: TRBD1 (5 bases). V lost 2 bases and J 1 base, leaving 11 bases between the germline ends. Germline CDR1 and CDR2: MNHEY and SVGAGI. The CDR3 runs to 15 residues. Here the CDR3 DNA reads TGTGCCAGCAGTTACGGGACCCAAAGTAACTATGGCTACACCTTC. It encodes CASSYGTQSNYGYTF.

Many counts were recorded for this clonotype. This chain joins TRBV28 and TRBJ1-2, with 7 nucleotides matching TRBD1. Per the germline V gene, CDR1 is MDHEN and CDR2 is SYDVKM. V was clipped by 6 bases and J by 6 bases; unmatched bases: 13. There are 15 residues in the CDR3. CDR3 in amino acids: CASSPSRGVLDGYTF. The CDR3 nucleotides read TGTGCCAGCAGCCCTTCCAGGGGGGTTTTGGATGGCTACACCTTC.

This clonotype has a handful of counts. The gene calls are TRBV2 and TRBJ2-5; perhaps TRBD2 as D (6 bases). Trimming cost V 6 bases and J 0 bases, with 14 bases left between them. This CDR3 contains 15 residues. Germline V gene lookup returns CDR1 SNHLY and CDR2 FYNNEI. The CDR3 sequence: CASSVPGLYQETQYF. The CDR3, as DNA: TGTGCCAGCAGCGTTCCGGGACTGTACCAAGAGACCCAGTACTTC.

This clonotype appeared many times. This chain connects TRBV11-2 to TRBJ1-1; D is unclear. The V gene lost 2 bases and the J gene lost 5 bases, with 15 bases spanning the gap. The CDR3 covers 15 residues. Germline-derived CDR1 and CDR2 are SGHAT and FQNNGV. CDR3 in DNA: TGTGCCAGCAGCTTACGGTCGTCAGGAGGGACTGAAGCTTTCTTT. It is translated as CASSLRSSGGTEAFF.

This clonotype was recorded only once. The chain has TRBV7-3 and TRBJ2-7; 8 nucleotides agree with TRBD1. This CDR3 region has 14 residues. Germline V lookup: CDR1 SGHTA, CDR2 FQGTGA. V gave up 4 bases and J gave up 1 base; unmatched junction bases: 3. In nucleotides, the CDR3 is TGTGCCAGCAGCTGGACAGGGACGTCCTACGAGCAGTACTTC. Translating gives CASSWTGTSYEQYF.

In its sample, this clonotype was seen many times. V is TRBV2 and J is TRBJ1-5; D might be TRBD1 (5 bases). This CDR3 spans 15 amino acids. Between the trimmed V and J ends, which lost 2 bases and 5 bases, there was a span of 13 bases. The germline V gene has CDR1 SNHLY and CDR2 FYNNEI. CDR3 nucleotides: TGTGCCAGCAGTGAAAGGCAGGGTGGTGATCAGCCCCAGCATTTT. Translated: CASSERQGGDQPQHF.

This clonotype was picked up many times. The V gene is TRBV20-1, the J gene TRBJ2-7, with 10 bases matching TRBD1. The V and J ends lost 6 bases and 0 bases, in that order; junction bases with no gene match: 14. Per the germline V gene, CDR1 is DFQATT and CDR2 is SNEGSKA (reference sequence). This CDR3 comprises 17 residues. CDR3 amino acids: CSANALDRGPFSYEQYF. The DNA for the CDR3 is TGCAGTGCCAACGCCCTTGACAGGGGGCCCTTCTCCTACGAGCAGTACTTC.

This clonotype was detected many times. This chain connects TRBV7-2 to TRBJ1-5; TRBD1 matches 7 bases. The CDR3 spans 16 residues. V lost 5 bases to trimming and J lost 4 bases; unmatched junction nucleotides: 11. Looked up from germline, CDR1 is SGHTA and CDR2 is FQGNSA. CDR3 DNA: TGTGCCAGCAGCCCCGGGGGAGGGACAGCGAATCAGCCCCAGCATTTT. Protein: CASSPGGGTANQPQHF.

This clonotype was recorded many times. The gene calls are TRBV29-1 and TRBJ1-2, with a possible D match to TRBD1 (6 bases). The V and J ends lost 6 bases and 7 bases respectively, with 12 bases between them. Germline assignment: CDR1 SQVTM and CDR2 ANQGSEA. CDR3 size: 11 residues. CDR3 protein: CSVGDTAGYTF. Here the CDR3 DNA reads TGCAGCGTGGGGGACACAGCTGGCTACACCTTC.

This clonotype was counted a few times. The junction does not match germline at one end; this may be a read error. V and J are TRBV18 and TRBJ2-5; D is unclear. The CDR3 sequence is 14 residues long. CDR1 is KGHSH and CDR2 is LQKENI in the germline V gene. The CDR3 is CASSPGLFRETLYF. The CDR3 DNA follows: TGTGCCAGCTCACCAGGCCTCTTCCGAGAGACCCTGTACTTC.

The sample holds many counts of this clonotype. The rearrangement joins TRBV7-8 to TRBJ1-3; no reliable D call. CDR3 size: 17 residues. V lost 5 bases to trimming and J lost 0 bases, with 17 bases between them. Germline CDR1 and CDR2: SGHVS and FQNEAQ. CDR3 amino acids: CASSGNSQVDSGNTIYF. As DNA, the CDR3 is TGTGCCAGCAGCGGTAACTCTCAGGTAGACTCTGGAAACACCATATATTTT.

This chain connects TRBV5-6 to TRBJ1-5; 10 bases match TRBD1. The CDR3 runs 18 residues. Germline values: CDR1 SGHDT, CDR2 YYEEEE. The junction had 8 bases not matched to a gene; V was cut back by 1 base and J by 1 base. The CDR3 coding sequence is TGTGCCAGCAGCTTGTACCGGGACAGGGGCTTCAGCAATCAGCCCCAGCATTTT. Protein: CASSLYRDRGFSNQPQHF.

This clonotype was seen at least ten times. The CDR3 protein is CASSVGGSGNYGYTF. The CDR3 DNA reads as TGTGCCAGCAGCGTAGGAGGTTCAGGGAACTATGGCTACACCTTC. V is TRBV9 and J is TRBJ1-2, with a tentative D call TRBD1 (5 bases). CDR1 SGDLS and CDR2 YYNGEE come from the germline V gene. The CDR3 has 15 residues. The V gene lost 0 bases and the J gene lost 2 bases, with 11 bases spanning the gap.

This clonotype was recorded many times. The V call is TRBV28, the J call TRBJ2-7; D perhaps matches TRBD1 (5 bases). Germline loops: CDR1 MDHEN, CDR2 SYDVKM. Trimming shortened V by 2 bases and J by 3 bases, and 14 bases separated the two germline ends. This CDR3 is 15 amino acids long. CDR3 sequence reads: CASSLLSGLGYEQYF. The DNA of the CDR3 is TGTGCCAGCAGTTTACTGTCAGGGTTAGGCTACGAGCAGTACTTC.

The V call is TRBV11-2, the J call TRBJ2-5, with D possibly called TRBD1 or TRBD2 (5 bases each). Trimming shortened V by 4 bases and J by 2 bases, and 20 bases separated the two germline ends. Germline CDR1 and CDR2: SGHAT and FQNNGV. The length of the CDR3 is 17 residues. The CDR3 here is CASSSRGWRNHQETQYF. The CDR3, as DNA: TGTGCCAGCAGCTCAAGGGGCTGGAGGAACCATCAAGAGACCCAGTACTTC.

This clonotype has at least ten counts. This chain joins TRBV29-1 and TRBJ1-2; possible D gene TRBD1, 6 bases. Deletions cut 6 bases from V and 3 bases from J, with 20 bases between. This CDR3 contains 15 residues. The germline V gene encodes CDR1 SQVTM and CDR2 ANQGSEA. CDR3 amino acids: CSVTDVTGGDYGYTF. The CDR3 bases are TGCAGCGTGACAGACGTGACAGGAGGTGACTATGGCTACACCTTC.

This clonotype was found many times. The J gene is TRBJ2-7, the V gene TRBV9; unclear D gene. Trimming removed 0 bases at V and 4 bases at J, with 14 bases between. This CDR3 region has 15 residues. The germline gives CDR1 SGDLS, CDR2 YYNGEE. This CDR3 reads CASSVGPAQVYEQYF. For the CDR3, the DNA is TGTGCCAGCAGCGTAGGACCAGCGCAGGTTTACGAGCAGTACTTC.

This clonotype was recorded many times. The chain joins TRBV5-1 to TRBJ1-2, with no clear D. This CDR3 is 14 amino acids long. With 4 bases removed from V and 7 bases from J, the gap between germline ends came to 17 bases. Germline loops: CDR1 SGHRS, CDR2 YFSETQ. Here the CDR3 reads CASSPDTEFGGYTF. CDR3 sequence (DNA): TGCGCCAGCAGCCCTGACACTGAGTTTGGTGGCTACACCTTC.

Remarks on this clonotype: A much bigger clone sits one base away, suggesting this may be a read error. V gene TRBV29-1 combines with J gene TRBJ2-7, with TRBD1 matching 7 bases. This CDR3 is 16 amino acids long. V trimming: 5 bases; J trimming: 5 bases; junction bases outside the gene matches: 18. Germline-derived CDR1 and CDR2 are SQVTM and ANQGSEA. The CDR3: CSVSAKEGAVSHEQYF. In DNA, the CDR3 is TGCAGCGTTTCCGCTAAAGAGGGGGCTGTTTCGCACGAGCAGTACTTC.

The chain uses TRBV5-1 and TRBJ2-7; TRBD1 aligns across 8 bases. The CDR3 is 15 amino acids. The germline V gene encodes CDR1 SGHRS and CDR2 YFSETQ. V shed 2 bases, J shed 7 bases, and the junction held 11 bases outside the gene matches. CDR3 loop: CASSFYNRGSSEQYF. The DNA for the CDR3 is TGCGCCAGCAGCTTTTATAACAGGGGGTCGTCTGAGCAGTACTTC.

This clonotype was picked up many times. The rearrangement links TRBV6-5 to TRBJ1-1; D is possibly TRBD1 (5 bases). V lost 4 bases and J 3 bases, leaving 18 bases between the germline ends. This CDR3 spans 16 amino acids. CDR1 is MNHEY, CDR2 SVGAGI, per germline. CDR3 residues: CASSSAEGRGYTEAFF. For the CDR3, the DNA is TGTGCCAGCAGTTCCGCCGAGGGCCGGGGGTACACTGAAGCTTTCTTT.

Ten or more counts support this clonotype. V usage is TRBV6-1 and J usage is TRBJ2-7; the match to TRBD1 covers 8 bases. Per germline, CDR1 MNHNS and CDR2 SASEGT. The CDR3 has 14 residues. The V segment lost 8 bases and the J segment 2 bases; nucleotides outside the gene matches: 8. The CDR3 here is CASGRDRRTYEQYF. Here the CDR3 DNA reads TGTGCCAGCGGAAGGGACAGGAGAACCTACGAGCAGTACTTC.

This clonotype was observed many times. The rearrangement links TRBV11-2 to TRBJ2-4; D possibly matches TRBD1 or TRBD2 (5 bases each). The CDR3 is 14 residues long. Germline assignment: CDR1 SGHAT and CDR2 FQNNGV. The ends were cut back, 8 bases at V and 6 bases at J, with 17 bases in the middle. The CDR3 region is CASRTPGSGNIQYF. The CDR3 DNA is TGTGCCAGCCGGACACCGGGGAGTGGAAACATTCAGTACTTC. The variable domain in full, completed from reference TRBV11-2 and TRBJ2-4, reads EAGVAQSPRYKIIEKRQSVAFWCNPISGHATLYWYQQILGQGPKLLIQFQNNGVVDDSQLPKDRFSAERLKGVDSTLKIQPAKLEDSAVYLCASRTPGSGNIQYFGAGTRLSVL.

This clonotype was picked up many times. The chain joins TRBV29-1 to TRBJ2-5; TRBD1 aligns across 12 bases. Germline V lookup: CDR1 SQVTM, CDR2 ANQGSEA. V dropped 5 bases and J dropped 5; count of bases not matched to a gene: 6. This CDR3 is 14 amino acids long. The CDR3 reads CSVSGTGGFETQYF. DNA for the CDR3: TGCAGCGTTTCCGGGACAGGGGGCTTTGAGACCCAGTACTTC.

There are many counts of this clonotype. The chain joins TRBV15 to TRBJ1-5; D might be TRBD1 (5 bases). Germline V gene sequence: CDR1 LNHNV, CDR2 YYDKDF (reference sequence). The CDR3 length is 16 residues. V lost 4 bases, J lost 12 bases, and 25 bases lay in between. The CDR3 DNA reads TGTGCCACCAGCACCTCCTTGGCAGGGCCCCCAAGGAGCCAGCATTTT. Protein product: CATSTSLAGPPRSQHF.

This clonotype was seen at least ten times. The chain joins TRBV6-1 to TRBJ2-7; possibly TRBD2 for D (5 bases). CDR1 is MNHNS and CDR2 is SASEGT in the germline V gene. Deletions cut 6 bases from V and 6 bases from J, with 9 bases between. CDR3 size: 11 residues. This CDR3 is CASRVEGEQYF. CDR3 DNA sequence: TGTGCCAGCAGGGTCGAGGGCGAGCAGTACTTC.

Ten or more counts support this clonotype. Germline is not matched at one junction end, which may reflect a read error. CDR3 amino acids: CASSFFSTGSGGGGLFF. The CDR3 bases are TGTGCCAGCAGTTTCTTTTCGACAGGGTCCGGAGGCGGGGGGCTGTTTTTT. The V call is TRBV27, the J call TRBJ2-2, with D tentatively TRBD1 or TRBD2 (7 bases each). CDR3 size: 17 residues. Looked up from germline, CDR1 is MNHEY and CDR2 is SMNVEV (reference sequence).

V usage is TRBV20-1 and J usage is TRBJ2-7, with unresolved D. Germline V gene lookup returns CDR1 DFQATT and CDR2 SNEGSKA (reference sequence). CDR3 length: 12 residues. The V and J ends lost 5 bases and 2 bases respectively, with 10 bases between them. CDR3 residues: CSASQATYEQYF. The CDR3 bases are TGCAGTGCTTCTCAGGCGACCTACGAGCAGTACTTC.

The chain carries TRBV30 and TRBJ2-7; the D gene is possibly TRBD1 (6 bases). The CDR3 spans 15 residues. The germline V and J ends were trimmed by 0 bases and 0 bases, with 12 bases remaining between them. Looked up from germline, CDR1 is GTSNPN and CDR2 is SVGIG (reference sequence). CDR3 amino acids: CAWSVRDTHSYEQYF. The CDR3 bases are TGTGCCTGGAGTGTACGGGACACCCACTCCTACGAGCAGTACTTC.